This record looks at one TCR beta chain sequence and its context. Its cognate antigen is unknown. The sample originates from a study of blood T cells in healthy people across ages. Per sample, a minimum of 7 million PBMCs were isolated. General study results and limits: There were more naive CD4+ cells and higher diversity in long-lived donors than in aged donors. Nothing was known about donor CMV status, and this possibly confounded expanded clonotype changes. Age brought a roughly linear fall in TCR beta diversity measured per million T cells.

V was clipped by 0 bases and J by 3 bases, with 21 bases between them. The CDR3 contains 18 residues. Primed by a sample-barcoded 5' primer and a J-beta primer mix, a second PCR proceeded for about 6 to 11 cycles. TCRdb called the 5' RACE reads again in MiXCR, with one record for every CDR3 protein. The sample lists some 900,000 distinct CDR3 sequences; under 35% were seen once. The genes are TRBV12-3 or TRBV12-4 and TRBJ2-7; D is perhaps TRBD1 (6 bases). This TCR derives from a woman aged 80 or over in good health. The source material was blood. The DNA for the CDR3 is TGTGCCAGCAGTTTAGCGCTAGGGGGACATGCCCGAGGCTACGAGCAGTACTTC. Residues: CASSLALGGHARGYEQYF.